These 18 T cell receptor beta chains came from one sample sequenced in a study of siplizumab effects on memory and regulatory T cells. Clones were sequenced by immunoSEQ multiplex PCR, and TCRdb holds only the in-frame ones, with some missing. The table shows over 100,000 clones, with 92% occurring only once. The sample consisted of Tregs sorted from blood. Source of these receptors: a human donor in good health.

The chain recombines TRBV29-1 with TRBJ1-2; TRBD1 agrees at 12 bases. CDR3 length: 16 amino acids. V lost 5 bases to trimming and J lost 4 bases; unmatched junction nucleotides: 11. In germline, CDR1 is SQVTM, CDR2 ANQGSEA. CDR3 residues: CSVRGTGGPSSYGYTF. In DNA form, the CDR3 reads TGCAGCGTTCGGGGGACAGGGGGCCCCAGTAGCTATGGCTACACCTTC.

The gene calls are TRBV2 and TRBJ1-4; TRBD1 matches 9 bases. Germline V CDR1 and CDR2: SNHLY, FYNNEI. The CDR3 has 16 amino acids. Trimming took 2 bases from V and 5 from J; bases not matched to a gene: 6. This chain's CDR3 is CASSEFGTGRNEKLFF. The CDR3 region has the DNA TGTGCCAGCAGTGAATTTGGGACAGGGAGAAATGAAAAACTGTTTTTT.

V is TRBV10-2 and J is TRBJ2-5; TRBD1 aligns across 7 bases. Germline V gene data show CDR1 as WSHSY and CDR2 as SAAADI. The CDR3 extends over 12 amino acids. V lost 6 bases to trimming and J lost 5 bases; unmatched junction nucleotides: 3. CDR3 DNA: TGCGCCAGCAGACAGGGGTTGGAGACCCAGTACTTC. Residues: CASRQGLETQYF.

The chain carries TRBV6-6 and TRBJ1-1; 8 bases map to TRBD1. The junction had 1 base not matched to a gene; V was cut back by 0 bases and J by 1 base. The CDR3 consists of 15 residues. Germline assignment: CDR1 MNHNY and CDR2 SVGAGI (reference sequence). CDR3 nucleotide sequence: TGTGCCAGCAGTTACTCGGGACAGGAGAACACTGAAGCTTTCTTT. Its protein is CASSYSGQENTEAFF.

Here the CDR3 reads CSAKLALNEQFF. The CDR3, as DNA: TGCAGCGCAAAATTGGCTCTCAATGAGCAGTTCTTC. The rearrangement uses TRBV29-1 and TRBJ2-1; no reliable D call. With 7 bases removed from V and 6 bases from J, the gap between germline ends came to 13 bases. Germline V CDR1 and CDR2: SQVTM, ANQGSEA. There are 12 residues in the CDR3.

The chain combines TRBV6-5 with TRBJ1-6; D gene unclear. Germline V lookup: CDR1 MNHEY, CDR2 SVGAGI. The CDR3 spans 15 residues. Trimming removed 5 bases at V and 3 bases at J, with 11 bases between. The CDR3 protein is CASSRRPDYNSPLHF. CDR3 in DNA: TGTGCCAGCAGTAGACGGCCGGACTATAATTCACCCCTCCACTTT.

The chain is built from TRBV4-1 and TRBJ2-2; no clear D. The V gene's germline CDR1 is MGHRA and CDR2 YSYEKL. CDR3 length: 15 residues. V gave up 4 bases and J gave up 4 bases, with 13 bases separating them. The CDR3 sequence is CASSPRTAATGELFF. DNA for the CDR3: TGCGCCAGCAGCCCAAGGACGGCTGCCACCGGGGAGCTGTTTTTT.

This clone was picked up a small number of times. The rearrangement links TRBV11-2 to TRBJ1-2; D unresolved. The germline V and J ends were trimmed by 1 base and 4 bases, with 1 base remaining between them. Germline CDR1 reads SGHAT; CDR2 reads FQNNGV. The CDR3 is 11 residues long. DNA of the CDR3: TGTGCCAGCAGCTTAGGCTATGGCTACACCTTC. It is translated as CASSLGYGYTF.

The CDR3 protein is CASSVTAGNTIYF. The DNA for the CDR3 is TGTGCCAGCAGCGTAACAGCAGGAAACACCATATATTTT. The genes are TRBV9 and TRBJ1-3; D uncertain. Germline loops: CDR1 SGDLS, CDR2 YYNGEE. The CDR3 consists of 13 residues. Between the trimmed V and J ends, which lost 1 base and 4 bases, there was a span of 6 bases.

V usage is TRBV28 and J usage is TRBJ1-3; D gene ambiguous. Trimming took 8 bases from V and 0 from J, leaving 11 bases between them. The CDR3 sequence is 14 residues long. Looked up from germline, CDR1 is MDHEN and CDR2 is SYDVKM. This CDR3 reads CASQADFSGNTIYF. The CDR3 region has the DNA TGTGCCAGCCAGGCGGATTTCTCTGGAAACACCATATATTTT.

The chain combines TRBV6-6 with TRBJ1-5; D uncertain. Germline V gives CDR1 MNHNY, CDR2 SVGAGI (reference sequence). Trimming cost V 5 bases and J 0 bases, with 14 bases left between them. The CDR3 spans 16 residues. CDR3 DNA sequence: TGTGCCAGCAGTCCCAATACGGGGTATAGCAATCAGCCCCAGCATTTT. It translates to CASSPNTGYSNQPQHF.

The V and J genes are TRBV19 and TRBJ2-3; the match to TRBD2 covers 15 bases. V trimming: 8 bases; J trimming: 10 bases; junction bases outside the gene matches: 10. The germline gives CDR1 LNHDA, CDR2 SQIVND (reference sequence). The CDR3 has 15 amino acids. CDR3 in DNA: TGTGCCAGTTTTTCCGGGACTAGCGGGAGGAGTGCGCAGTATTTT. Amino acids: CASFSGTSGRSAQYF.

The chain recombines TRBV7-9 with TRBJ2-4; D is tentatively TRBD1 or TRBD2 (5 bases each). The ends were cut back, 5 bases at V and 0 bases at J, with 11 bases in the middle. This CDR3 has 15 residues. Germline V gene sequence: CDR1 SEHNR, CDR2 FQNEAQ (reference sequence). CDR3 region: CASSPGTLAKNIQYF. The CDR3 bases are TGTGCCAGCAGCCCTGGGACGTTAGCCAAAAACATTCAGTACTTC.

The V call is TRBV5-4, the J call TRBJ2-7; a weak D match, TRBD1 (6 bases). The CDR3 length is 15 residues. Per the germline V gene, CDR1 is SGHNT and CDR2 is YYREEE (reference sequence). V was cut by 4 bases and J by 4 bases, with 18 bases left in between. The CDR3 sequence: CASSPAGTPLYEQYF. Here the CDR3 DNA reads TGTGCCAGCAGCCCCGCTGGGACACCCTTATACGAGCAGTACTTC.

This clone is a singleton in its sample. The rearrangement joins TRBV6-1 to TRBJ1-3, with 10 bases matching TRBD1. V shed 6 bases, J shed 3 bases, and the junction held 5 bases outside the gene matches. The CDR3 has 15 amino acids. Germline CDR1 MNHNS, CDR2 SASEGT. CDR3 region: CASRRDRGGGNTIYF. The CDR3 region has the DNA TGTGCCAGCAGGAGGGACAGGGGTGGTGGAAACACCATATATTTT.

This rearrangement joins TRBV11-2 to TRBJ1-5, with a possible D match to TRBD1 (6 bases). The CDR3 is 17 amino acids. CDR1 is SGHAT, CDR2 FQNNGV, per germline. V lost 5 bases, J lost 3 bases, and 20 bases lay in between. In DNA, the CDR3 is TGTGCCAGCAGCCCCCGGGGGGGCGGTTTTGACAATCAGCCCCAGCATTTT. It is translated as CASSPRGGGFDNQPQHF.

The V and J genes are TRBV30 and TRBJ2-7, with D perhaps TRBD1 or TRBD2 (6 bases each). Germline V lookup: CDR1 GTSNPN, CDR2 SVGIG (reference sequence). Trimming stripped 3 bases from V and 5 bases from J, with 20 bases between. The CDR3 sequence is 15 residues long. The CDR3 region has the DNA TGTGCCTGGAGATATGAGCTCGAGGGGGGTCACGAGCAGTACTTC. Protein product: CAWRYELEGGHEQYF.

The chain couples TRBV5-1 to TRBJ1-4; possibly TRBD1 for D (5 bases). Between the trimmed V and J ends, which lost 1 base and 4 bases, there was a span of 14 bases. Germline V lookup: CDR1 SGHRS, CDR2 YFSETQ. The CDR3 is made up of 16 amino acids. CDR3 region: CASSLKLRGINEKLFF. The CDR3 nucleotides are TGCGCCAGCAGCTTGAAACTTCGGGGGATTAATGAAAAACTGTTTTTT.